Sequencing of this T cell receptor (beta chain) was carried out in a study of blood T cells in healthy people across ages. Total RNA, at least 5.5 micrograms per sample, was extracted from PBMCs. For the second PCR, which ran for about 7 to 11 cycles, a sample-barcoded 5' primer and a J-beta primer mix were used. Each CDR3 protein gets one entry after TCRdb re-called the 5' RACE reads with MiXCR. The sample has fewer than 2,000,000 distinct CDR3 sequences; 39% are singletons. This clonotype was obtained from a human donor in good health. The sample taken for sequencing was blood.

The CDR3 DNA reads as TGCAGTGCTAGTCCCCCTGAGAGGCCACTATCCTATGGCTACACCTTC. Protein sequence: CSASPPERPLSYGYTF. This sequence joins TRBV20-1 and TRBJ1-2; no firm D call. The CDR3 contains 16 residues. Trimming took 3 bases from V and 4 from J, leaving 21 bases between them. Germline-derived CDR1 and CDR2 are DFQATT and SNEGSKA (reference sequence).